The 32 T cell receptor beta chains given below trace back to one sample, sequenced in a study of blood T cell repertoires in COVID-19. Sequencing used immunoSEQ multiplex PCR; TCRdb keeps in-frame clones, though not all of them. The table includes 270,000 or so clones, around 89% detected once. Sequencing input: peripheral blood. The receptors derive from a man aged 35-49 years with acute or convalescent COVID-19.

The chain recombines TRBV5-1 with TRBJ1-2, with unresolved D. CDR1 SGHRS and CDR2 YFSETQ come from the germline V gene. The CDR3 contains 14 residues. The V and J ends lost 2 bases and 0 bases respectively, with 8 bases between them. CDR3 amino acids: CASSFSGANYGYTF. In DNA, the CDR3 is TGCGCCAGCAGCTTTTCCGGTGCTAACTATGGCTACACCTTC.

This chain links TRBV6-5 with TRBJ1-2, with TRBD1 matching 12 bases. Per the germline V gene, CDR1 is MNHEY and CDR2 is SVGAGI. CDR3 length: 15 amino acids. Unmatched junction bases numbered 8, after V lost 4 bases and J lost 8 bases. The CDR3 DNA sequence: TGTGCCAGCAGTTCCCCGGGACAGGGGGCGTCCGGCTACACCTTC. Amino acid sequence: CASSSPGQGASGYTF.

The chain has TRBV2 and TRBJ1-2; 8 bases are shared with TRBD1. This CDR3 has 12 residues. Germline CDR1 SNHLY, CDR2 FYNNEI. Trimming removed 6 bases from V and 6 bases from J; junction bases left unmatched: 3. The CDR3 DNA reads as TGTGCCAGCAGCTACAGGGGGGATGGCTACACCTTC. Protein: CASSYRGDGYTF.

J is TRBJ2-2 and V is TRBV24-1; TRBD1 aligns across 7 bases. The CDR3 extends over 15 amino acids. Germline assignment: CDR1 KGHDR and CDR2 SFDVKD. Trimming cost V 6 bases and J 2 bases; bases outside gene matches: 5. Here the CDR3 DNA reads TGTGCCACCAGTCAGACAGGGACCAACACCGGGGAGCTGTTTTTT. Protein product: CATSQTGTNTGELFF.

V and J are TRBV7-8 and TRBJ2-7; TRBD2 is a possible D gene (6 bases). CDR3 length equals 17 residues. The V gene lost 2 bases and the J gene lost 0 bases, with 17 bases spanning the gap. Germline assignment: CDR1 SGHVS and CDR2 FQNEAQ. CDR3 amino acids: CASSLKEGRLFSYEQYF. The CDR3 nucleotides read TGTGCCAGCAGCTTAAAGGAAGGGAGGCTATTCTCCTACGAGCAGTACTTC.

The chain links TRBV7-2 to TRBJ1-1; 8 bases map to TRBD1. Germline CDR1 reads SGHTA; CDR2 reads FQGNSA. The CDR3 totals 14 residues. The junction had 5 bases not matched to a gene; V was cut back by 4 bases and J by 4 bases. The CDR3 region is CASSSWTGTTEAFF. The CDR3, as DNA: TGTGCCAGCAGCTCCTGGACAGGGACCACTGAAGCTTTCTTT.

The genes are TRBV18 and TRBJ1-4; no firm D call. Deletions cut 3 bases from V and 0 bases from J, with 11 bases between. The length of the CDR3 is 16 residues. CDR1 is KGHSH and CDR2 is LQKENI in the germline V gene. This CDR3 reads CASSPRARSTNEKLFF. The CDR3 region has the DNA TGTGCCAGCTCACCGAGGGCGAGATCAACTAATGAAAAACTGTTTTTT.

The genes are TRBV18 and TRBJ2-1; 10 nucleotides align to TRBD2. The CDR3 extends over 15 amino acids. Germline CDR1 KGHSH, CDR2 LQKENI. The V and J ends lost 6 bases and 4 bases, in that order; junction bases with no gene match: 6. The CDR3 nucleotides read TGTGCCAGCTCGCTCAGCGGGGGGGCATACAATGAGCAGTTCTTC. Protein: CASSLSGGAYNEQFF. The full variable domain, with the rest looked up from reference TRBV18 and TRBJ2-1, is NAGVMQNPRHLVRRRGQEARLRCSPMKGHSHVYWYRQLPEEGLKFMVYLQKENIIDESGMPKERFSAEFPKEGPSILRIQQVVRGDSAAYFCASSLSGGAYNEQFFGPGTRLTVL.

The chain recombines TRBV5-1 with TRBJ1-2; 7 bases are shared with TRBD1. Germline CDR1 and CDR2: SGHRS and YFSETQ. The CDR3 length is 14 residues. V dropped 5 bases and J dropped 4; count of bases not matched to a gene: 8. DNA for the CDR3: TGCGCCAGCAGGCCACCGGGACAGCTCTATGGCTACACCTTC. Amino acid sequence: CASRPPGQLYGYTF.

Turning to this clone: Other DNA sequences within the sample encode an identical CDR3. This chain uses TRBV7-9 with TRBJ1-2; 9 nucleotides agree with TRBD1. The CDR3 is 13 residues long. Unmatched junction bases numbered 3, after V lost 5 bases and J lost 5 bases. Germline loops: CDR1 SEHNR, CDR2 FQNEAQ (reference sequence). CDR3: CASSLGTGYGYTF. As DNA, the CDR3 is TGTGCCAGCAGCCTAGGGACAGGGTATGGCTACACCTTC.

In this sample, this clone turned up once. Written as DNA, the CDR3 is TGTGCCAGCTTCCGGGACTTCATGAACACTGAAGCTTTCTTT. It is translated as CASFRDFMNTEAFF. J is TRBJ1-1 and V is TRBV6-5; tentative D call: TRBD1 (5 bases). Germline CDR1 reads MNHEY; CDR2 reads SVGAGI. Trimming removed 8 bases at V and 0 bases at J, with 13 bases between. CDR3 length equals 14 residues.

The chain combines TRBV2 with TRBJ1-5; D is possibly TRBD1 (5 bases). The length of the CDR3 is 13 residues. Trimming shortened V by 1 base and J by 6 bases, and 7 bases separated the two germline ends. CDR1 is SNHLY and CDR2 is FYNNEI in the germline V gene. The CDR3 DNA reads TGTGCCAGCAGTGAAGGGGGGGGTCAGCCCCAGCATTTT. This sequence encodes CASSEGGGQPQHF.

This clone was found once. The chain is built from TRBV24-1 and TRBJ2-3; 8 bases agree with TRBD1. V trimming: 5 bases; J trimming: 7 bases; junction bases outside the gene matches: 10. The CDR3 sequence is 15 residues long. The germline V gene has CDR1 KGHDR and CDR2 SFDVKD. CDR3: CATSVFGQGGNTQYF. The DNA for the CDR3 is TGTGCCACCAGTGTCTTTGGACAGGGTGGTAATACGCAGTATTTT.

This chain joins TRBV12-5 and TRBJ2-1; maybe TRBD2 (5 bases). CDR3 length: 13 amino acids. Trimming removed 8 bases from V and 0 bases from J, with 8 bases in between. Germline V gene lookup returns CDR1 LGHNT and CDR2 FRNRAP. This CDR3 reads CASRTSSYNEQFF. The CDR3 DNA reads TGTGCTAGTAGAACTAGCTCCTACAATGAGCAGTTCTTC.

This clone was picked up one time. The J gene is TRBJ2-2, the V gene TRBV7-9; 8 bases line up with TRBD1. With 5 bases clipped from V and 6 bases from J, the junction kept 8 bases outside the gene matches. CDR1 is SEHNR, CDR2 FQNEAQ, per germline (reference sequence). The CDR3 is 15 amino acids. CDR3: CASSAGTGLAGELFF. CDR3 in DNA: TGTGCCAGCAGCGCCGGGACAGGCCTGGCCGGGGAGCTGTTTTTT.

V and J are TRBV10-1 and TRBJ2-7, with D possibly being TRBD2 (5 bases). The germline CDR1 and CDR2 sequences are WNHNN and SYGVQD (reference sequence). This CDR3 is 16 amino acids long. The V gene lost 7 bases and the J gene lost 0 bases, with 19 bases spanning the gap. In DNA, the CDR3 is TGCGCCAGCACTAGTGGGGAGAGTTTAACCTCCTACGAGCAGTACTTC. It codes for CASTSGESLTSYEQYF.

The chain links TRBV3-1 (or the pseudogene TRBV3-2) to TRBJ1-1; no firm D call. The V gene lost 1 base and the J gene lost 11 bases, with 14 bases spanning the gap. CDR1 and CDR2 from the germline V gene are LGHDT and YNNKEL (reference sequence). CDR3 length equals 13 residues. In DNA, the CDR3 is TGTGCCAGCAGCCAAGGGACCCGCGGCGGGGCTTTCTTT. This gives the protein CASSQGTRGGAFF.

The chain recombines TRBV18 with TRBJ2-1, with 8 bases matching TRBD2. The CDR3 contains 13 residues. The germline CDR1 and CDR2 sequences are KGHSH and LQKENI. V trimming: 4 bases; J trimming: 10 bases; junction bases outside the gene matches: 6. DNA of the CDR3: TGTGCCAGCTCACGGACTAGCTCGGGAGAGCAGTTCTTC. This gives the protein CASSRTSSGEQFF. Full variable domain (remainder filled in from reference TRBV18 and TRBJ2-1): NAGVMQNPRHLVRRRGQEARLRCSPMKGHSHVYWYRQLPEEGLKFMVYLQKENIIDESGMPKERFSAEFPKEGPSILRIQQVVRGDSAAYFCASSRTSSGEQFFGPGTRLTVL.

This clone showed up just a few times. V and J are TRBV3-1 (or the pseudogene TRBV3-2) and TRBJ1-2; D call uncertain. Trimming left V 3 bases short and J 1 base short, with 6 bases between. In germline, CDR1 is LGHDT, CDR2 YNNKEL (reference sequence). The CDR3 length is 13 residues. CDR3 nucleotides: TGTGCCAGCAGCCACGGACTTAACTATGGCTACACCTTC. Amino acids: CASSHGLNYGYTF.

This chain joins TRBV11-3 and TRBJ2-1; 9 bases fit TRBD1. CDR3 size: 15 residues. V shed 4 bases, J shed 8 bases, and the junction held 9 bases outside the gene matches. CDR1 is SGHNT, CDR2 YENEEA, per germline. CDR3 protein: CASSSTGTGLHEQFF. The CDR3 coding sequence is TGTGCCAGCAGCTCCACCGGGACAGGGCTCCATGAGCAGTTCTTC.

The J gene is TRBJ1-1, the V gene TRBV12-3 or TRBV12-4; D is unresolved. The CDR3 totals 12 residues. V dropped 6 bases and J dropped 11 bases, with 16 bases sitting between them. CDR3 nucleotides: TGTGCCAGCAGGAATGACCCGGGAATCGCTTTCTTT. Translated: CASRNDPGIAFF.

V gene TRBV6-5 combines with J gene TRBJ1-1; 8 bases are shared with TRBD1. The CDR3 totals 14 residues. The ends lost 7 bases at V and 3 bases at J; junction bases unmatched: 7. The germline CDR1 and CDR2 sequences are MNHEY and SVGAGI. The CDR3 bases are TGTGCCAGCATTCAGGGGGCGCAGTACACTGAAGCTTTCTTT. This sequence encodes CASIQGAQYTEAFF.

As concerns this clone: A read error may produce the germline difference seen at one junction end. This chain uses TRBV28 with TRBJ1-1, with D unresolved. Germline V lookup: CDR1 MDHEN, CDR2 SYDVKM. This CDR3 comprises 13 residues. The CDR3 region is CATSFEVNTEAFF. In DNA form, the CDR3 reads TGTGCCACCAGTTTTGAGGTGAACACTGAAGCTTTCTTT.

This clone appeared a few times. The V call is TRBV12-3 or TRBV12-4, the J call TRBJ1-2; no clear D gene. The CDR3 spans 13 residues. The ends were cut back, 5 bases at V and 4 bases at J, with 11 bases in the middle. CDR3 sequence (DNA): TGTGCCAGCAGTCCCCGAGGCCTCTATGGCTACACCTTC. Translation: CASSPRGLYGYTF.

The gene calls are TRBV7-6 and TRBJ2-7, with 11 bases fitting TRBD2. CDR3 length: 16 amino acids. V trimming: 5 bases; J trimming: 4 bases; junction bases outside the gene matches: 10. Germline CDR1 reads SGHVS; CDR2 reads FNYEAQ. CDR3 protein: CASSLELAGAGYEQYF. CDR3 coding DNA: TGTGCCAGCAGCCTTGAACTAGCGGGGGCGGGGTACGAGCAGTACTTC.

The rearrangement links TRBV7-9 to TRBJ1-1, with D possibly being TRBD1 (5 bases). Germline CDR1 is SEHNR and CDR2 is FQNEAQ (reference sequence). The CDR3 has 13 residues. V was trimmed by 1 base and J by 7 bases, leaving 10 bases between them. CDR3 in DNA: TGTGCCAGCAGCTTAGGACAGCACCATGAAGCTTTCTTT. Encoded protein: CASSLGQHHEAFF. Full variable domain (rest looked up from reference TRBV7-9 and TRBJ1-1): DTGVSQNPRHKITKRGQNVTFRCDPISEHNRLYWYRQTLGQGPEFLTYFQNEAQLEKSRLLSDRFSAERPKGSFSTLEIQRTEQGDSAMYLCASSLGQHHEAFFGQGTRLTVV.

This chain links TRBV11-1 with TRBJ2-3; 7 nucleotides match TRBD1. V gave up 1 base and J gave up 4 bases; unmatched junction bases: 8. The CDR3 consists of 16 residues. CDR1 is SGHAT, CDR2 FQDESV, per germline (reference sequence). The CDR3 region is CASSLGDRDPPDTQYF. In DNA form, the CDR3 reads TGTGCCAGCAGCTTAGGCGACAGGGACCCACCAGATACGCAGTATTTT.

This clone has a single count. The rearrangement links TRBV29-1 to TRBJ1-2; TRBD1 matches at 7 bases. The germline V gene encodes CDR1 SQVTM and CDR2 ANQGSEA. J gave up 3 bases and V 6 bases, and 10 bases lay outside the gene matches. This CDR3 region has 14 residues. CDR3 nucleotides: TGCAGCGTCCAAGAAGGACAGGCCCACTATGGCTACACCTTC. It translates to CSVQEGQAHYGYTF.

This chain joins TRBV5-5 and TRBJ1-2; D might be TRBD1 (5 bases). Germline values: CDR1 SGHKS, CDR2 YYEKEE (reference sequence). The CDR3 is 14 amino acids. Between the trimmed V and J ends, which lost 0 bases and 4 bases, there was a span of 10 bases. This chain's CDR3 is CASSLDGRAYGYTF. The CDR3, as DNA: TGTGCCAGCAGCTTGGACGGCAGGGCCTATGGCTACACCTTC.

The V call is TRBV5-1, the J call TRBJ1-2; 9 bases are a match to TRBD1. With V trimmed by 1 base and J by 7 bases, 5 bases remained unmatched. This CDR3 is built from 14 residues. Germline values: CDR1 SGHRS, CDR2 YFSETQ. The CDR3 nucleotides are TGCGCCAGCAGCTTGTGGACAGGGGAAGGTGGCTACACCTTC. This gives the protein CASSLWTGEGGYTF.

As for this clone: In the same sample, other DNA sequences code for this CDR3. The chain employs TRBV3-1 (or the pseudogene TRBV3-2) and TRBJ1-2; the D is unclear. This CDR3 is 12 amino acids long. The ends were cut back, 1 base at V and 7 bases at J, with 7 bases in the middle. In germline, CDR1 is LGHDT, CDR2 YNNKEL (reference sequence). This CDR3 reads CASSQGTTGYTF. CDR3 nucleotides: TGTGCCAGCAGCCAAGGGACTACTGGCTACACCTTC.

V and J are TRBV5-1 and TRBJ2-1, with D perhaps TRBD2 (6 bases). Germline assignment: CDR1 SGHRS and CDR2 YFSETQ. The CDR3 spans 14 residues. Trimming stripped 0 bases from V and 4 bases from J, with 8 bases between. The DNA for the CDR3 is TGCGCCAGCAGCTTGGAGGAGGGTTACAATGAGCAGTTCTTC. Residues: CASSLEEGYNEQFF.